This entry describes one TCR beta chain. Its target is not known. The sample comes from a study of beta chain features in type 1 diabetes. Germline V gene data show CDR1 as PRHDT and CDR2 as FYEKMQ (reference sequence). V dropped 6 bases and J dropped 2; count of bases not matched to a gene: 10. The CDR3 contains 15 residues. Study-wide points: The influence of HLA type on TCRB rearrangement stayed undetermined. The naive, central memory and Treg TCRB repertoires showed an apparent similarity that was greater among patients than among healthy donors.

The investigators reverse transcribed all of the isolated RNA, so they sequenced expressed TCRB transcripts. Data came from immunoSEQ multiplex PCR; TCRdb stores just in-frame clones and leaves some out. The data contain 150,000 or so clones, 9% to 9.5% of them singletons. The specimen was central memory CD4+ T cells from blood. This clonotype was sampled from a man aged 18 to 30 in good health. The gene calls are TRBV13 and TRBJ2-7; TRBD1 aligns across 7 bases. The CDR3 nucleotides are TGTGCCAGCAGGTTCACAGGGGATTCGACCTACGAGCAGTACTTC. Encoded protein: CASRFTGDSTYEQYF.